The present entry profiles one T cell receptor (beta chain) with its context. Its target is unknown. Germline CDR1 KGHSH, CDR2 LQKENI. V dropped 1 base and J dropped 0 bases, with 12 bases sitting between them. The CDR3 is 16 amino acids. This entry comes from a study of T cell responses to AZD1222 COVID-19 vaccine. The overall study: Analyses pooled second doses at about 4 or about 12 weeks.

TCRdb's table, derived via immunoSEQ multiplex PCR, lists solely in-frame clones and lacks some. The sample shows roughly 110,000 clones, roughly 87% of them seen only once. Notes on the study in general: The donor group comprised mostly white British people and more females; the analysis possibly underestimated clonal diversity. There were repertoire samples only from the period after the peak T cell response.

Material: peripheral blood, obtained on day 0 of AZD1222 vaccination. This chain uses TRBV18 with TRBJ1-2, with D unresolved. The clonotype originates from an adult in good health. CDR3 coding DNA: TGTGCCAGCTCACCACTCCTTGGCCCCACTAACTATGGCTACACCTTC. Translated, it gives CASSPLLGPTNYGYTF.